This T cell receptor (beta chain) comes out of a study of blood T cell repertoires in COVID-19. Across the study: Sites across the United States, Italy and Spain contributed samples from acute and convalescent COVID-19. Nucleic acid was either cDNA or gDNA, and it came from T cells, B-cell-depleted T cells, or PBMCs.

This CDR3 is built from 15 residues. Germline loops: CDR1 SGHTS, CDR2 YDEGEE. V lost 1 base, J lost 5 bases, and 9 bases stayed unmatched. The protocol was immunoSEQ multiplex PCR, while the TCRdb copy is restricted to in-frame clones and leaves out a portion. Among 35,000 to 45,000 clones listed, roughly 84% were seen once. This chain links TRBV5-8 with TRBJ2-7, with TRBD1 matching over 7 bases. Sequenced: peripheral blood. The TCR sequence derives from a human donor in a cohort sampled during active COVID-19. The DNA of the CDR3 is TGTGCCAGCAGCTTGAAACAGGGGAGTAATGACGAGCAGTACTTC. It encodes CASSLKQGSNDEQYF.